What follows are 16 T cell receptor beta chains derived from one specimen sequenced in a study of TIL therapy for anti-PD-1-resistant metastatic lung cancer. Sequencing used immunoSEQ v3. Clones were read by immunoSEQ multiplex PCR, and TCRdb kept only the in-frame ones, dropping some. Among about 48,000 clones listed, just over 70% were seen once. The time point denotes: pre-treatment sample, taken before nivolumab and TIL therapy. The tumor samples were excised metastases, mostly pleural nodules or supraclavicular lymph nodes. The starting material was tumor tissue, obtained at baseline. These receptors were collected from a person aged 25-80 years with non-small cell lung cancer.

The chain combines TRBV30 with TRBJ2-7, with 8 bases matching TRBD2. Unmatched junction bases numbered 4, after V lost 0 bases and J lost 3 bases. This CDR3 spans 14 amino acids. Per the germline V gene, CDR1 is GTSNPN and CDR2 is SVGIG (reference sequence). The CDR3 bases are TGTGCCTGGAGTGTCGGGGGGGTCAGCTACGAGCAGTACTTC. Its protein is CAWSVGGVSYEQYF.

The chain combines TRBV7-6 with TRBJ2-5, with a weak D call TRBD2 (6 bases). There are 14 residues in the CDR3. Germline lookup yields CDR1 SGHVS and CDR2 FNYEAQ. V was cut by 0 bases and J by 4 bases, with 9 bases left in between. CDR3 amino acids: CASSLAGGGETQYF. The CDR3 nucleotides read TGTGCCAGCAGCTTAGCGGGGGGAGGAGAGACCCAGTACTTC. Based on the CDR3 plus reference TRBV7-6 and TRBJ2-5, the full variable domain is GAGVSQSPRYKVTKRGQDVALRCDPISGHVSLYWYRQALGQGPEFLTYFNYEAQQDKSGLPNDRFSAERPEGSISTLTIQRTEQRDSAMYRCASSLAGGGETQYFGPGTRLLVL.

The gene calls are TRBV4-3 and TRBJ2-3, with D tentatively TRBD1 (5 bases). The V and J ends lost 0 bases and 3 bases respectively, with 13 bases between them. The CDR3 is 16 amino acids. Germline lookup yields CDR1 LGHNA and CDR2 YSLEER. The CDR3 sequence: CASSQDISQGTDTQYF. The CDR3 coding sequence is TGCGCCAGCAGCCAAGATATTAGCCAGGGAACAGATACGCAGTATTTT.

This chain joins TRBV6-8 and TRBJ1-5; D is possibly TRBD1 (5 bases). There are 15 residues in the CDR3. Trimming stripped 7 bases from V and 2 bases from J, with 15 bases between. Germline CDR1 is MNHGY and CDR2 is SAAAGT. The CDR3: CASITQGSGNQPQHF. CDR3 nucleotide sequence: TGTGCCAGCATCACTCAGGGAAGTGGCAATCAGCCCCAGCATTTT.

This clone has more than one count but fewer than ten. The chain employs TRBV28 and TRBJ2-3; 7 bases are a match to TRBD2. V lost 6 bases, J lost 3 bases, and 9 bases stayed unmatched. Germline lookup yields CDR1 MDHEN and CDR2 SYDVKM. This CDR3 is built from 15 residues. In DNA, the CDR3 is TGTGCCAGCAGACTAGGTAGCGGGTTTACAGATACGCAGTATTTT. Amino acid sequence: CASRLGSGFTDTQYF. Full variable domain (rest looked up from reference TRBV28 and TRBJ2-3): DVKVTQSSRYLVKRTGEKVFLECVQDMDHENMFWYRQDPGLGLRLIYFSYDVKMKEKGDIPEGYSVSREKKERFSLILESASTNQTSMYLCASRLGSGFTDTQYFGPGTRLTVL.

This sequence joins TRBV5-1 and TRBJ1-2; D ambiguous. This CDR3 has 11 residues. Trimming cost V 2 bases and J 8 bases, with 7 bases left between them. CDR1 and CDR2 (germline): SGHRS, YFSETQ. The CDR3 DNA sequence: TGCGCCAGCAGCTTCCCTGGAGGCTACACCTTC. Protein product: CASSFPGGYTF.

This chain uses TRBV5-1 with TRBJ2-2, with D perhaps matching TRBD2 (5 bases). Per germline, CDR1 SGHRS and CDR2 YFSETQ. V was shortened by 0 bases and J by 7 bases, with 7 bases between the two germline ends. This CDR3 spans 13 amino acids. The CDR3: CASSLEADGELFF. DNA for the CDR3: TGCGCCAGCAGCTTGGAAGCGGACGGGGAGCTGTTTTTT.

This clone has a single count. V gene TRBV6-1 combines with J gene TRBJ2-7, with 9 bases fitting TRBD2. V dropped 0 bases and J dropped 0; count of bases not matched to a gene: 3. Looked up from germline, CDR1 is MNHNS and CDR2 is SASEGT. There are 16 residues in the CDR3. CDR3 amino acids: CASSEAPSGASYEQYF. In nucleotides, the CDR3 is TGTGCCAGCAGTGAAGCGCCTAGCGGGGCCTCCTACGAGCAGTACTTC.

J is TRBJ2-2 and V is TRBV15; TRBD1 is a possible D gene (5 bases). CDR3 length: 14 amino acids. Germline V CDR1 and CDR2: LNHNV, YYDKDF (reference sequence). V dropped 6 bases and J dropped 0 bases, with 8 bases sitting between them. DNA for the CDR3: TGTGCCACCAGTCCGACAGCGAACACCGGGGAGCTGTTTTTT. Encoded protein: CATSPTANTGELFF.

V gene TRBV27 combines with J gene TRBJ1-1, with D unresolved. Germline assignment: CDR1 MNHEY and CDR2 SMNVEV (reference sequence). CDR3 size: 13 residues. V was pared by 4 bases and J by 5 bases, with 11 bases between. The CDR3 DNA reads TGTGCCAGCAGTTCAAGGATAGGAACTGAAGCTTTCTTT. Translated, it gives CASSSRIGTEAFF.

V gene TRBV18 combines with J gene TRBJ2-1; the match to TRBD2 covers 8 bases. V lost 0 bases, J lost 6 bases, and 16 bases stayed unmatched. Germline-derived CDR1 and CDR2 are KGHSH and LQKENI. The CDR3 consists of 19 residues. This chain's CDR3 is CASSPPPGKAGLGANEQFF. CDR3 DNA sequence: TGTGCCAGCTCACCACCCCCCGGAAAGGCGGGACTAGGTGCCAATGAGCAGTTCTTC.

V and J are TRBV5-1 and TRBJ2-7, with 8 bases that match TRBD2. After removal of 3 bases from V and 4 bases from J, the junction contained 6 bases not matched to a gene. The V gene's germline CDR1 is SGHRS and CDR2 YFSETQ. This CDR3 comprises 14 residues. The CDR3: CASSSSGGQYEQYF. The CDR3 region has the DNA TGCGCCAGCAGCTCGAGCGGGGGTCAATACGAGCAGTACTTC.

The chain joins TRBV19 to TRBJ2-2; D assignment may be TRBD1 or TRBD2 (5 bases each). The CDR3 spans 15 residues. Deletions cut 3 bases from V and 4 bases from J, with 12 bases between. CDR1 is LNHDA, CDR2 SQIVND, per germline (reference sequence). The CDR3 region has the DNA TGTGCCAGTAGTATCTTGCCAGGGAGCACCGGGGAGCTGTTTTTT. Translated: CASSILPGSTGELFF.

This chain connects TRBV4-1 to TRBJ1-3; perhaps TRBD1 as D (6 bases). CDR1 is MGHRA and CDR2 is YSYEKL in the germline V gene. The CDR3 extends over 15 amino acids. The V and J ends lost 2 bases and 2 bases respectively, with 10 bases between them. CDR3 nucleotides: TGCGCCAGCAGCCAAACGGCAGGGGCTGGAAACACCATATATTTT. This translates into CASSQTAGAGNTIYF.

This clone has just a few counts. V and J are TRBV4-1 and TRBJ2-2; D possibly corresponds to TRBD2 (6 bases). V was trimmed by 6 bases and J by 6 bases, leaving 14 bases between them. Germline-derived CDR1 and CDR2 are MGHRA and YSYEKL. The CDR3 totals 14 residues. Written as DNA, the CDR3 is TGCGCCAGCAGGCTAGCGTTCGCCGCCGGGGAGCTGTTTTTT. It translates to CASRLAFAAGELFF.

The rearrangement uses TRBV7-2 and TRBJ2-7; a weak D match, TRBD2 (6 bases). Trimming shortened V by 3 bases and J by 0 bases, and 21 bases separated the two germline ends. The CDR3 is made up of 18 amino acids. In germline, CDR1 is SGHTA, CDR2 FQGNSA. CDR3 sequence (DNA): TGTGCCAGCAGCTTCCCCTTTGGGACCGGGACTTCCTCCTACGAGCAGTACTTC. Translated, it gives CASSFPFGTGTSSYEQYF.